These T cell receptor beta chains were read from a single sample in a study of control samples from healthy donors and cancer patients. Generated by immunoSEQ multiplex PCR, the TCRdb table keeps only in-frame clones and is missing some. The sample shows about 140,000 clones, approximately 94% of them seen only once. The source material was blood. These receptors all stem from a man aged 35 to 55 in good health. CDR3s leave out the opening cysteine and the closing phenylalanine or tryptophan. Each record gives: J gene, V gene, CDR3 protein.

j_gene: TRBJ2-2
v_gene: TRBV9
CDR3aa: ASTAQSNTGELF

j_gene: TRBJ1-1
v_gene: TRBV12-3/TRBV12-4
CDR3aa: ASRTQMNTEAF

j_gene: TRBJ1-1
v_gene: TRBV7-9
CDR3aa: ASSLSLSWDRELDTEAF

j_gene: TRBJ1-1
v_gene: TRBV25-1
CDR3aa: ASSVAGNTEAF

j_gene: TRBJ2-7
v_gene: TRBV19
CDR3aa: ASSRSSGRSNEQY

j_gene: TRBJ2-1
v_gene: TRBV13
CDR3aa: ASSYKSSGRFVNEQF

j_gene: TRBJ1-1
v_gene: TRBV18
CDR3aa: ASSQGLNTEAF

j_gene: TRBJ2-1
v_gene: TRBV5-6
CDR3aa: ASTGQGRNEQF

j_gene: TRBJ1-1
v_gene: TRBV28
CDR3aa: ASRGGNTEAF

j_gene: TRBJ1-6
v_gene: TRBV4-1
CDR3aa: ASSQVEGWTSPLH

j_gene: TRBJ1-6
v_gene: TRBV3-1/TRBV3-2
CDR3aa: ASSYTSFATGPSPLH

j_gene: TRBJ1-2
v_gene: TRBV6-5
CDR3aa: ASSYSTRVRSGGYT

j_gene: TRBJ1-6
v_gene: TRBV6-6
CDR3aa: ASSYYNNYNSPLH

j_gene: TRBJ2-1
v_gene: TRBV7-3
CDR3aa: ASSLTGSYNEQF

j_gene: TRBJ1-5
v_gene: TRBV7-9
CDR3aa: ASSIRGGQPQH

j_gene: TRBJ1-6
v_gene: TRBV27
CDR3aa: ASSFTRGWQNSPLH

j_gene: TRBJ1-5
v_gene: TRBV28
CDR3aa: ASSLPGGNQPQH

j_gene: TRBJ1-6
v_gene: TRBV5-6
CDR3aa: ASSLQGRNSPLH

j_gene: TRBJ1-1
v_gene: TRBV7-9
CDR3aa: ASSAGQGLPEAF

j_gene: TRBJ1-3
v_gene: TRBV25-1
CDR3aa: ASSEERTGNTIY

j_gene: TRBJ2-7
v_gene: TRBV5-1
CDR3aa: ASSLRQSSSYEQY

j_gene: TRBJ2-1
v_gene: TRBV15
CDR3aa: ATSSYSGPSDNEQF

j_gene: TRBJ2-2
v_gene: TRBV27
CDR3aa: ASSLVGQGTSRGGTGELF